The present T cell receptor (beta chain) was sequenced within a study of blood T cells in healthy people across ages. Study-level results: In older individuals, TCR beta diversity per million T cells was lower, falling roughly linearly with age.

This CDR3 has 12 amino acids. Germline V CDR1 and CDR2: SNHLY, FYNNEI. V lost 7 bases, J lost 3 bases, and 9 bases lay in between. For this clonotype: Its target is not known.

A J-beta primer mix and a sample-barcoded 5' primer were used in a second PCR of about 7 to 12 cycles. TCRdb used MiXCR to reprocess the 5' RACE reads, holding one entry per CDR3 protein. This sample has fewer than 900,000 distinct CDR3 sequences; around 49% occur once, and the top ten carry 25% to 35%. Each donor was a healthy Caucasian individual from Russia, aged about 6 to 90. The chain couples TRBV2 to TRBJ1-1; no clear D gene. The clonotype originates from a woman aged 55-69 years in good health. Sequenced sample: blood. This CDR3 is CASILEDTEAFF. The CDR3 nucleotides are TGTGCCAGCATCTTGGAGGACACTGAAGCTTTCTTT. Drawing the rest from reference TRBV2 and TRBJ1-1, the complete variable domain is EPEVTQTPSHQVTQMGQEVILRCVPISNHLYFYWYRQILGQKVEFLVSFYNNEISEKSEIFDDQFSVERPDGSNFTLKIRSTKLEDSAMYFCASILEDTEAFFGQGTRLTVV.